The 19 T cell receptor beta chains given below trace back to one sample, sequenced in a study of T cells in Graves' hyperthyroidism and ophthalmopathy. Amplified regions were TCR beta CDR3 sequences from RNA transcripts. HTBI primers drove first-round RT-PCR of the TCR CDR3. Each CDR3 protein gets one entry after TCRdb re-called the multiplex PCR reads with MiXCR. The sample includes almost 600,000 distinct CDR3 sequences, about half of them seen just once. The sample comprised peripheral blood or thyroid tissue (not recorded which). These receptors were taken from a woman between 18 and 29 years old with Graves' hyperthyroidism.

The rearrangement uses TRBV7-8 and TRBJ2-5, with 8 positions matching TRBD2. TRBJ2-1 matches the DNA end more closely, so the J call is doubtful. Germline CDR1 reads SGHVS; CDR2 reads FQNEAQ. CDR3 length equals 14 residues. The CDR3, as DNA: TGTGCCAGCAGACAGGGACTAGGCCGCAATGAGCAGTTCTTC. Translated: CASRQGLGRNEQFF.

Remarks on this clonotype: Because it lacks the conserved phenylalanine or tryptophan at the end, this CDR3 is likely a read error. V and J are TRBV12-3 or TRBV12-4 and TRBJ1-1, with D hard to call. The CDR3 has 11 amino acids. Trimming took off 3 bases at V and 11 bases at J, with 10 bases between the two ends. CDR3 nucleotide sequence: TGTGCCAGCAGTTTGGACCCACTGGCTTTCCTT. Protein: CASSLDPLAFL.

This clonotype appeared a few times. This rearrangement joins TRBV5-4 to TRBJ1-1; unclear D gene. The length of the CDR3 is 16 residues. V shed 4 bases and J shed 0 bases, with 16 bases lying between them. CDR1 and CDR2 from the germline V gene are SGHNT and YYREEE (reference sequence). CDR3 in amino acids: CASSETKKTLNTEAFF. The CDR3 bases are TGTGCCAGCAGCGAAACTAAGAAGACTTTGAACACTGAAGCTTTCTTT.

There are many counts of this clonotype. The J gene is TRBJ2-7, the V gene TRBV25-1; D unclear. V shed 7 bases and J shed 0 bases, with 4 bases lying between them. CDR1 and CDR2 (germline): MGHDK, SYGVNS. The CDR3 runs to 11 residues. Here the CDR3 DNA reads TGTGCCAGCATGGGCTCCTACGAGCAGTACTTC. It specifies CASMGSYEQYF.

The chain links TRBV19 to TRBJ1-5; D ambiguous. This CDR3 is built from 14 residues. The ends were cut back, 5 bases at V and 3 bases at J, with 11 bases in the middle. Germline CDR1 and CDR2: LNHDA and SQIVND (reference sequence). The CDR3 sequence: CASSSRGYNQPQHF. The CDR3 coding sequence is TGTGCCAGTAGTTCCCGAGGGTACAATCAGCCCCAGCATTTT.

This clonotype came up many times. The chain joins TRBV11-2 to TRBJ2-5, with D maybe TRBD2 (6 bases). The CDR3 has 13 amino acids. The V gene lost 6 bases and the J gene lost 5 bases, with 13 bases spanning the gap. Germline V gene sequence: CDR1 SGHAT, CDR2 FQNNGV. CDR3 DNA: TGTGCCAGCAGGTGGAGGGTGGAGGAGACCCAGTACTTC. It translates to CASRWRVEETQYF.

The chain recombines TRBV15 with TRBJ1-1; possibly TRBD1 for D (6 bases). Trimming stripped 0 bases from V and 2 bases from J, with 13 bases between. Per the germline V gene, CDR1 is LNHNV and CDR2 is YYDKDF (reference sequence). The CDR3 length is 16 residues. DNA for the CDR3: TGTGCCACCAGCAGAGATCCAGGGGCTGGAAACACTGAAGCTTTCTTT. This gives the protein CATSRDPGAGNTEAFF.

As to this clonotype: This may come from a read error, since a much larger clone is one base off. This chain uses TRBV6-1 with TRBJ1-3; D is unresolved. Germline lookup yields CDR1 MNHNS and CDR2 SASEGT. This CDR3 has 15 residues. The CDR3 loop is CAISEAVGKGGTIYF. The CDR3 DNA reads TGTGCCATCAGTGAAGCAGTAGGGAAAGGCGGTACCATATATTTT.

This clonotype has at least ten counts. The rearrangement uses TRBV11-2 and TRBJ1-2; perhaps TRBD1 as D (5 bases). Per germline, CDR1 SGHAT and CDR2 FQNNGV. The CDR3 consists of 15 residues. V lost 0 bases to trimming and J lost 4 bases, with 12 bases between them. The CDR3 DNA sequence: TGTGCCAGCAGCTTAGAACGTCTGGGACGCTATGGCTACACCTTC. Amino acid sequence: CASSLERLGRYGYTF.

The rearrangement uses TRBV29-1 and TRBJ2-7; the match to TRBD1 covers 11 bases. V gave up 8 bases and J gave up 6 bases; unmatched junction bases: 9. This CDR3 region has 13 residues. Per the germline V gene, CDR1 is SQVTM and CDR2 is ANQGSEA. The CDR3 region has the DNA TGCAGCAGTCCAGGGACAGGGGGTAGCGAGCAGTACTTC. It specifies CSSPGTGGSEQYF.

The DNA of the CDR3 is TGTGCCAGCAGCTTTGGCGAAACTAATGAAAAACTGTTTTTT. It codes for CASSFGETNEKLFF. This chain uses TRBV7-8 with TRBJ1-4; D is uncertain. V was clipped by 3 bases and J by 1 base, with 6 bases between them. Germline V lookup: CDR1 SGHVS, CDR2 FQNEAQ. CDR3 length: 14 amino acids.

This clonotype came up many times. The gene calls are TRBV19 and TRBJ1-5; D gene unclear. In germline, CDR1 is LNHDA, CDR2 SQIVND (reference sequence). CDR3 size: 15 residues. The V gene lost 6 bases and the J gene lost 9 bases, with 21 bases spanning the gap. DNA for the CDR3: TGTGCCAGTAGCCTGGGGATGGGCAGCCCGTGGCCCCAGCATTTT. It yields the protein CASSLGMGSPWPQHF.

The V call is TRBV2, the J call TRBJ2-5; tentative D call: TRBD2 (7 bases). The end of the DNA is better explained by TRBJ2-1, so the J call may be wrong. CDR1 SNHLY and CDR2 FYNNEI come from the germline V gene. This CDR3 comprises 15 residues. The CDR3 DNA is TGTGCCAGCAGGGTGAGGGGGGGGTCCTACAATGAGCAGTTCTTC. It codes for CASRVRGGSYNEQFF.

With respect to this clonotype: This CDR3 is missing its conserved last phenylalanine or tryptophan, likely due to a read error. It is unclear where the CDR3 begins or ends on the DNA, so no DNA is shown, and the CDR3 is as TCRdb lists it. The chain joins TRBV2 to TRBJ1-4. Inclusive of both ends, the CDR3 amounts to 11 amino acids. Germline values: CDR1 SNHLY, CDR2 FYNNEI. CDR3 residues: CASSERASGKV.

This clonotype was detected ten times or more. This rearrangement joins TRBV9 to TRBJ1-6, with D uncertain. There are 13 residues in the CDR3. V was shortened by 0 bases and J by 5 bases, with 3 bases between the two germline ends. Germline V gene sequence: CDR1 SGDLS, CDR2 YYNGEE. CDR3 nucleotides: TGTGCCAGCAGCGTAGAGGATAATTCACCCCTCCACTTT. This encodes CASSVEDNSPLHF.

The table lists this clonotype with many counts. This chain joins TRBV12-5 and TRBJ1-2; D not resolved. The CDR3 contains 16 residues. CDR1 is LGHNT, CDR2 FRNRAP, per germline. Trimming pared 1 base from V and 1 base from J, leaving 13 bases between. The CDR3 bases are TGTGCTAGTGGTTTGGCCCGTACCGAGGGTAACTATGGCTACACCTTC. Residues: CASGLARTEGNYGYTF.

In this sample, this clonotype turned up many times. The gene calls are TRBV29-1 and TRBJ2-7, with 9 bases aligning to TRBD2. This CDR3 spans 13 amino acids. Germline V gene lookup returns CDR1 SQVTM and CDR2 ANQGSEA. Trimming removed 1 base from V and 6 bases from J; junction bases left unmatched: 4. In nucleotides, the CDR3 is TGCAGCGTTGAAGCCGGGACTAGCCGCGAGCAGTACTTC. Translating gives CSVEAGTSREQYF.

The chain couples TRBV7-9 to TRBJ2-2, with TRBD2 identical over 7 bases. Germline loops: CDR1 SEHNR, CDR2 FQNEAQ (reference sequence). V shed 1 base and J 2 bases; nucleotides not matched to a gene: 1. The CDR3 is 15 amino acids. Here the CDR3 reads CASSLEAGNTGELFF. In DNA form, the CDR3 reads TGTGCCAGCAGCTTAGAAGCGGGAAACACCGGGGAGCTGTTTTTT.

A note on this clonotype: This may be a read error, as it is one base from a much larger clone. This sequence joins TRBV11-2 and TRBJ1-4; maybe TRBD1 (5 bases). The germline gives CDR1 SGHAT, CDR2 FQNNGV. Trimming took off 2 bases at V and 6 bases at J, with 19 bases between the two ends. The CDR3 is made up of 17 amino acids. This chain's CDR3 is CASSLSGRGRTYEKLFF. The CDR3 DNA sequence: TGTGCCAGCAGCTTATCAGGAAGGGGCCGCACTTATGAAAAACTGTTTTTT.